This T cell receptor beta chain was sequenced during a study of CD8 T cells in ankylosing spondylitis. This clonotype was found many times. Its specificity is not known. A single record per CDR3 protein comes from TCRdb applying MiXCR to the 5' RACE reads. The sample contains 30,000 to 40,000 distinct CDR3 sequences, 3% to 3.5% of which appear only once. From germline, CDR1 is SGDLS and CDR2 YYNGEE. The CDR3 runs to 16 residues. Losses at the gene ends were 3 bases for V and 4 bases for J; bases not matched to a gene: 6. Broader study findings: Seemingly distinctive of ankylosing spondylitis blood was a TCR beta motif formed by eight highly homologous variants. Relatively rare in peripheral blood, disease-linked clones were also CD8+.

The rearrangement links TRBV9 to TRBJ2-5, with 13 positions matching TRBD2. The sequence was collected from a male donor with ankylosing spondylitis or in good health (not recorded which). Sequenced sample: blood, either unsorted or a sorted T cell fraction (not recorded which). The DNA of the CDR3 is TGTGCCAGCAGCGGACGTGGACTAGCGGGAGTAGAGACCCAGTACTTC. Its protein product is CASSGRGLAGVETQYF.